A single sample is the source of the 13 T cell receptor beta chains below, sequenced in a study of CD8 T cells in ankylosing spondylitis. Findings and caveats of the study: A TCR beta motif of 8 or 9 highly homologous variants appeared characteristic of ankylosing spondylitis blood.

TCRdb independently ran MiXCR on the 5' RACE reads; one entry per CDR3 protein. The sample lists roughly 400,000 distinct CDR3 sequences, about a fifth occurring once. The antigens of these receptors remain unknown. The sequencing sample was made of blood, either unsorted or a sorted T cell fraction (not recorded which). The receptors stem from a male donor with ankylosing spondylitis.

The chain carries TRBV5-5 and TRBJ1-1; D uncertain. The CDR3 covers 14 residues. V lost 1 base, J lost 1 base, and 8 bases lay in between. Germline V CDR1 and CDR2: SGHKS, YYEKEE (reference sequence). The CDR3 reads CASSLYLENTEAFF. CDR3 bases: TGTGCCAGCAGCTTGTATCTCGAGAACACTGAAGCTTTCTTT.

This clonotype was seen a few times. The CDR3 reads CASSLGTGRTQPQHF. CDR3 DNA sequence: TGTGCCAGCAGCTTGGGGACAGGGAGAACTCAGCCCCAGCATTTT. This chain connects TRBV5-5 to TRBJ1-5, with TRBD1 identical over 8 bases. CDR3 length: 15 amino acids. V lost 0 bases to trimming and J lost 6 bases; unmatched junction nucleotides: 5. CDR1 SGHKS and CDR2 YYEKEE come from the germline V gene (reference sequence).

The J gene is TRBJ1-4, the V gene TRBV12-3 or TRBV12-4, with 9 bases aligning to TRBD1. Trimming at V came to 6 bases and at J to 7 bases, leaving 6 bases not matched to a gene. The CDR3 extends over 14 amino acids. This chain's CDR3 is CASRGQGWGEKLFF. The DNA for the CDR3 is TGTGCCAGCAGAGGACAGGGGTGGGGTGAAAAACTGTTTTTT.

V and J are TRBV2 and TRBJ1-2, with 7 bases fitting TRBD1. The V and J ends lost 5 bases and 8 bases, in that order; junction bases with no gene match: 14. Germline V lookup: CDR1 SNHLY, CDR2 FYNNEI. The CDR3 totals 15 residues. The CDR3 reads CASSFLQTGQVGYTF. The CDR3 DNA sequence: TGTGCCAGCAGTTTCCTGCAGACAGGACAGGTGGGCTACACCTTC.

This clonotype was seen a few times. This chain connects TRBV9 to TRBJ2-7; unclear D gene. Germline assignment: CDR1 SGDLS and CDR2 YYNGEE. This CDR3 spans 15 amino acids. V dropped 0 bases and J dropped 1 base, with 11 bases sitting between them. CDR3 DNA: TGTGCCAGCAGCGTAGACGGCACTCCGTCCTACGAGCAGTACTTC. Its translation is CASSVDGTPSYEQYF.

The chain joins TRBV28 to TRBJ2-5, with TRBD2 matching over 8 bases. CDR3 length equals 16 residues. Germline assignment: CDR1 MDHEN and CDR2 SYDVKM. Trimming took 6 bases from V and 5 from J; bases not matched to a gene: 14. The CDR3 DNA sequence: TGTGCCAGCAGCCGTACTAGCGGACGGGGGTGGGAGACCCAGTACTTC. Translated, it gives CASSRTSGRGWETQYF.

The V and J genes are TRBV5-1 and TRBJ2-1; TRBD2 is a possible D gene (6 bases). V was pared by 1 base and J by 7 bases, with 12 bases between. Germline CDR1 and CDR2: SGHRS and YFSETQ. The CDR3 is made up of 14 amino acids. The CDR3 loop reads CASSLFGSGNEQFF. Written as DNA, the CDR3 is TGCGCCAGCAGCTTGTTCGGGAGCGGAAATGAGCAGTTCTTC.

DNA of the CDR3: TGTGCCAGCAGCCAAGATGAGGGGCCCGGGGCCAACGTCCTGACTTTC. It encodes CASSQDEGPGANVLTF. The genes are TRBV4-2 and TRBJ2-6; D tentatively fits TRBD1 or TRBD2 (5 bases each). The V and J ends lost 0 bases and 4 bases respectively, with 10 bases between them. Germline loops: CDR1 LGHNA, CDR2 YNFKEQ. The CDR3 has 16 residues.

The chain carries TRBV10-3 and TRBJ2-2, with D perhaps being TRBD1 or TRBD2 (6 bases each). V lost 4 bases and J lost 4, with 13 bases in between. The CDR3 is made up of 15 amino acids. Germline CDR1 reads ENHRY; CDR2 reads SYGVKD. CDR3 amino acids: CAISGGTPSTGELFF. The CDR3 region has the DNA TGTGCCATCAGTGGCGGGACACCCAGCACCGGGGAGCTGTTTTTT.

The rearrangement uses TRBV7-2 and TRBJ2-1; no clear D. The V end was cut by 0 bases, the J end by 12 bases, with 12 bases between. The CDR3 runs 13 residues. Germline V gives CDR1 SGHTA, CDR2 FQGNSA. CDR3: CASSLAIEARQFF. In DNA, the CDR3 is TGTGCCAGCAGCTTAGCGATTGAGGCTAGGCAGTTCTTC.

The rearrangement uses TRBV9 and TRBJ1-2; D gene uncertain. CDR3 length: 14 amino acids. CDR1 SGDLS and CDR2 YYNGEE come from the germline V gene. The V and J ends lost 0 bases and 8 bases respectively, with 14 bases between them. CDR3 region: CASSVESRRGGYTF. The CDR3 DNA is TGTGCCAGCAGCGTAGAAAGTCGGCGAGGCGGCTACACCTTC.

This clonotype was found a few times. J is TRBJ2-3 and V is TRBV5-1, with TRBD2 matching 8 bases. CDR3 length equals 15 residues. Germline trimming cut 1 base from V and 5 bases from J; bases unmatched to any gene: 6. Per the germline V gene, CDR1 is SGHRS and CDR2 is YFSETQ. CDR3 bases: TGCGCCAGCAGCTTGCACCCCGGGACTAGAGATACGCAGTATTTT. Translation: CASSLHPGTRDTQYF.

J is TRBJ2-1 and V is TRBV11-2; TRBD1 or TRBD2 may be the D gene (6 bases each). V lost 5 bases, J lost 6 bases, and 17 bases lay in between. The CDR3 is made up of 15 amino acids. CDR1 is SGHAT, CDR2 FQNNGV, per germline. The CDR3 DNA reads TGTGCCAGCAGCACCCGGGGGCTTAGGTCCAATGAGCAGTTCTTC. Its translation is CASSTRGLRSNEQFF. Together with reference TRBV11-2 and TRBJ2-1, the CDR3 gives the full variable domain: EAGVAQSPRYKIIEKRQSVAFWCNPISGHATLYWYQQILGQGPKLLIQFQNNGVVDDSQLPKDRFSAERLKGVDSTLKIQPAKLEDSAVYLCASSTRGLRSNEQFFGPGTRLTVL.